This T cell receptor (beta chain) came from a study of cytomegalovirus exposure and HLA in healthy donors. Study conclusions and caveats: The study flagged around 150 TCR beta chains as cytomegalovirus-associated.

Of note for this clone: Its target is unknown.

It was with 60 Vbeta and 13 Jbeta primers that the PCR ran. Here immunoSEQ multiplex PCR was the method, and the copy in TCRdb shows in-frame clones only, minus some. This repertoire shows 160,000 or so clones, about 80% found once; its top ten account for more than 2%. The sequencing sample was made of PBMCs. This receptor was taken from a man aged 50 to 59 in good health and CMV-seropositive.

The CDR3 loop is CASSPDRGRNGYTF. In DNA form, the CDR3 reads TGTGCCAGCAGCCCGGACAGGGGAAGGAATGGCTACACCTTC. This chain uses TRBV7-6 with TRBJ1-2; 9 nucleotides match TRBD1. The ends lost 5 bases at V and 6 bases at J; junction bases unmatched: 7. The CDR3 runs 14 residues. The germline gives CDR1 SGHVS, CDR2 FNYEAQ.